The 32 T cell receptor beta chains below come from one sample, sequenced in a study of human T cells and chemical hapten exposure. TCRdb reanalysed the RACE reads using MiXCR and keeps one entry per CDR3 protein. Of 350,000 to 400,000 distinct CDR3 sequences in the sample, roughly 4.6% were seen once. Indicated time point: pre-sensitization, week 0. Treatment in this sample: therapeutic diphenylcyclopropenone sensitization with weekly scalp DPC. Sequenced material: whole blood, taken in connection with sensitization to the hapten diphenylcyclopropenone (DPC). Every receptor here comes from a woman between 50 and 59 years old with alopecia areata. Some clones in this sample may be carry-over from other donors' samples.

The chain carries TRBV28 and TRBJ1-1; 7 positions match TRBD1. With V trimmed by 11 bases and J by 8 bases, 14 bases remained unmatched. CDR1 MDHEN and CDR2 SYDVKM come from the germline V gene. The CDR3 spans 13 residues. The CDR3 reads CAGYGGEGGEAFF. The CDR3, as DNA: TGTGCCGGGTACGGTGGGGAAGGGGGCGAAGCTTTCTTT.

This clonotype appeared many times. CDR3 residues: CSARDIQGIRTEAFF. The DNA of the CDR3 is TGCAGTGCTAGAGACATACAGGGGATAAGAACTGAAGCTTTCTTT. The rearrangement joins TRBV20-1 to TRBJ1-1; TRBD1 aligns across 7 bases. Germline CDR1 DFQATT, CDR2 SNEGSKA (reference sequence). V lost 0 bases, J lost 5 bases, and 9 bases stayed unmatched. The CDR3 covers 15 residues.

This clonotype was seen a handful of times. The chain recombines TRBV6-2 or TRBV6-3 with TRBJ1-1; D is unclear. The germline gives CDR1 MNHEY, CDR2 SVGEGT. This CDR3 has 13 amino acids. The V gene lost 5 bases and the J gene lost 3 bases, with 10 bases spanning the gap. This CDR3 is CASSVRIHTEAFF. CDR3 nucleotide sequence: TGTGCCAGCAGTGTTAGGATTCACACTGAAGCTTTCTTT.

This clonotype has only a few counts. The chain is built from TRBV6-1 and TRBJ1-5, with TRBD1 identical over 9 bases. CDR1 is MNHNS, CDR2 SASEGT, per germline. The CDR3 is 15 amino acids. V shed 8 bases and J 0 bases; nucleotides not matched to a gene: 5. The CDR3 DNA sequence: TGTGCCAGCGTGTGGGACAGGGTTAGCAATCAGCCCCAGCATTTT. Translated: CASVWDRVSNQPQHF.

This chain uses TRBV6-5 with TRBJ1-5, with a weak D call TRBD1 (5 bases). This CDR3 contains 15 residues. The germline gives CDR1 MNHEY, CDR2 SVGAGI. Trimming removed 6 bases from V and 4 bases from J, with 16 bases in between. The CDR3 coding sequence is TGTGCCAGCAGCCGAGGGCCTGGGGGTAATCAGCCCCAGCATTTT. Translating it yields CASSRGPGGNQPQHF.

This clonotype was seen only a few times. The rearrangement uses TRBV19 and TRBJ2-5; D perhaps matches TRBD2 (6 bases). Germline V gene data show CDR1 as LNHDA and CDR2 as SQIVND (reference sequence). Between the trimmed V and J ends, which lost 4 bases and 9 bases, there was a span of 30 bases. The CDR3 length is 18 residues. The CDR3 nucleotides read TGTGCCAGTAGTACAAGTGGGGGGTCACCGGGACTCCCGGGGGCCCAGTACTTC. Its translation is CASSTSGGSPGLPGAQYF. Filled out from reference TRBV19 and TRBJ2-5, the complete variable domain reads DGGITQSPKYLFRKEGQNVTLSCEQNLNHDAMYWYRQDPGQGLRLIYYSQIVNDFQKGDIAEGYSVSREKKESFPLTVTSAQKNPTAFYLCASSTSGGSPGLPGAQYFGPGTRLLVL.

This clonotype was detected ten times or more. The chain uses TRBV20-1 and TRBJ2-3, with D possibly matching TRBD2 (6 bases). Deletions cut 6 bases from V and 5 bases from J, with 18 bases between. This CDR3 has 14 residues. CDR1 and CDR2 (germline): DFQATT, SNEGSKA (reference sequence). DNA for the CDR3: TGCAGTGCCCGACCGCCTTCGCGGGGAGATACGCAGTATTTT. Translating gives CSARPPSRGDTQYF.

This clonotype was seen at least ten times. The rearrangement uses TRBV2 and TRBJ2-7; TRBD1 might be the D (6 bases). The CDR3 is made up of 14 amino acids. Per germline, CDR1 SNHLY and CDR2 FYNNEI. The V gene lost 3 bases and the J gene lost 0 bases, with 9 bases spanning the gap. The CDR3 DNA reads as TGTGCCAGCAGTGAGACAGGATTCTCCTACGAGCAGTACTTC. Protein: CASSETGFSYEQYF. The full variable domain, with the rest looked up from reference TRBV2 and TRBJ2-7, is EPEVTQTPSHQVTQMGQEVILRCVPISNHLYFYWYRQILGQKVEFLVSFYNNEISEKSEIFDDQFSVERPDGSNFTLKIRSTKLEDSAMYFCASSETGFSYEQYFGPGTRLTVT.

The gene calls are TRBV30 and TRBJ1-1, with D hard to call. CDR1 and CDR2 from the germline V gene are GTSNPN and SVGIG (reference sequence). CDR3 size: 13 residues. Deletions cut 1 base from V and 0 bases from J, with 6 bases between. The CDR3 nucleotides read TGTGCCTGGAGTGGTCGGATGAACACTGAAGCTTTCTTT. Translation: CAWSGRMNTEAFF.

This clonotype showed up many times. This rearrangement joins TRBV14 to TRBJ1-6; D is ambiguous. The CDR3 loop spans 14 amino acids. Trimming took 0 bases from V and 9 from J, leaving 9 bases between them. Germline assignment: CDR1 SGHDN and CDR2 FVKESK. The CDR3 loop reads CASSQDTVSSPLHF. The CDR3 coding sequence is TGTGCCAGCAGCCAAGATACGGTCTCTTCACCCCTCCACTTT.

This chain joins TRBV7-9 and TRBJ1-5; D gene ambiguous. The germline CDR1 and CDR2 sequences are SEHNR and FQNEAQ (reference sequence). V shed 3 bases and J shed 7 bases, with 10 bases lying between them. CDR3 length: 13 residues. The CDR3 DNA reads as TGTGCCAGCAGCTTGGATCTCGGGCAGCCCCAGCATTTT. Residues: CASSLDLGQPQHF.

V is TRBV6-1 and J is TRBJ1-1; 8 bases map to TRBD1. V dropped 8 bases and J dropped 3; count of bases not matched to a gene: 2. CDR1 is MNHNS, CDR2 SASEGT, per germline. The CDR3 consists of 12 residues. CDR3 region: CASGQGYTEAFF. For the CDR3, the DNA is TGTGCCAGCGGACAGGGATACACTGAAGCTTTCTTT.

This clonotype has more than one count but fewer than ten. This chain joins TRBV27 and TRBJ2-7; 10 bases agree with TRBD2. Germline trimming cut 5 bases from V and 2 bases from J; bases unmatched to any gene: 9. The CDR3 is 16 residues long. CDR1 and CDR2 from the germline V gene are MNHEY and SMNVEV (reference sequence). CDR3 bases: TGTGCCAGCAGTCCCCAACGACTAGCGGGCACCTACGAGCAGTACTTC. This codes for CASSPQRLAGTYEQYF.

There are many counts of this clonotype. The rearrangement links TRBV27 to TRBJ1-6, with 8 positions matching TRBD1. Germline V lookup: CDR1 MNHEY, CDR2 SMNVEV (reference sequence). The CDR3 has 15 residues. The V segment lost 2 bases and the J segment 9 bases; nucleotides outside the gene matches: 6. CDR3: CASSLGQGFLSPLHF. As DNA, the CDR3 is TGTGCCAGCAGTTTAGGACAGGGTTTCCTTTCACCCCTCCACTTT.

This clonotype was picked up many times. The chain couples TRBV5-1 to TRBJ2-3; 11 bases fit TRBD2. Germline trimming cut 4 bases from V and 1 base from J; bases unmatched to any gene: 5. This CDR3 has 16 amino acids. From germline, CDR1 is SGHRS and CDR2 YFSETQ. The CDR3 nucleotides read TGCGCCAGCAGCCACACTAGCGGGGGTGGCACAGATACGCAGTATTTT. It specifies CASSHTSGGGTDTQYF.

This sequence joins TRBV12-3 or TRBV12-4 and TRBJ1-5, with TRBD1 matching over 9 bases. This CDR3 is 15 amino acids long. Losses at the gene ends were 5 bases for V and 5 bases for J; bases not matched to a gene: 7. As DNA, the CDR3 is TGTGCCAGCAGTAGACGGGACAGGGTCCATCAGCCCCAGCATTTT. Amino acids: CASSRRDRVHQPQHF.

This clonotype was detected ten times or more. The V gene is TRBV20-1, the J gene TRBJ2-7; 7 positions agree with TRBD2. V trimming: 4 bases; J trimming: 6 bases; junction bases outside the gene matches: 6. Germline values: CDR1 DFQATT, CDR2 SNEGSKA (reference sequence). This CDR3 has 12 residues. This CDR3 is CSATWEGPEQYF. CDR3 in DNA: TGCAGTGCTACCTGGGAGGGGCCCGAGCAGTACTTC.

This clonotype appeared many times. This rearrangement joins TRBV4-3 to TRBJ2-7, with TRBD2 as a possible D gene (6 bases). There are 13 residues in the CDR3. The germline V and J ends were trimmed by 0 bases and 7 bases, with 10 bases remaining between them. Germline V CDR1 and CDR2: LGHNA, YSLEER. In DNA form, the CDR3 reads TGCGCCAGCAGCCAAGAGGAAGGAGGGGAGCAGTACTTC. Encoded protein: CASSQEEGGEQYF.

This clonotype was seen at least ten times. The chain employs TRBV2 and TRBJ1-1; 9 bases match TRBD1. The CDR3 is 14 amino acids. Germline V CDR1 and CDR2: SNHLY, FYNNEI. Trimming took 6 bases from V and 6 from J; bases not matched to a gene: 8. The chain's CDR3 is CASSPDRGYAEAFF. DNA of the CDR3: TGTGCCAGCAGCCCGGACAGGGGATACGCTGAAGCTTTCTTT.

V is TRBV19 and J is TRBJ2-7; D uncertain. The V gene's germline CDR1 is LNHDA and CDR2 SQIVND (reference sequence). This CDR3 is 13 amino acids long. Between the trimmed V and J ends, which lost 5 bases and 7 bases, there was a span of 15 bases. DNA of the CDR3: TGTGCCAGTAGTGAGGACCGCCCGGGTGAGCAGTACTTC. Translating it yields CASSEDRPGEQYF.

The rearrangement links TRBV24-1 to TRBJ2-5; the D gene is possibly TRBD1 (6 bases). With 10 bases removed from V and 7 bases from J, the gap between germline ends came to 15 bases. The CDR3 has 12 amino acids. Germline V gene sequence: CDR1 KGHDR, CDR2 SFDVKD. The CDR3 nucleotides read TGTGCCACAAGCAGGGGTCTAGGGACCCAGTACTTC. It is translated as CATSRGLGTQYF.

The J gene is TRBJ1-2, the V gene TRBV3-1, with D perhaps matching TRBD1 (6 bases). Germline V gives CDR1 LGHDT, CDR2 YNNKEL (reference sequence). The CDR3 is made up of 13 amino acids. V was cut by 0 bases and J by 6 bases, with 8 bases left in between. This CDR3 reads CASSQEGAHGYTF. The CDR3 nucleotides are TGTGCCAGCAGCCAAGAGGGGGCCCATGGCTACACCTTC.

Ten or more counts support this clonotype. The gene calls are TRBV9 and TRBJ2-3; tentatively, D is TRBD1 (6 bases). Germline-derived CDR1 and CDR2 are SGDLS and YYNGEE. V was shortened by 4 bases and J by 1 base, with 13 bases between the two germline ends. CDR3 length equals 15 residues. This CDR3 reads CASSPPGAGTDTQYF. CDR3 sequence (DNA): TGTGCCAGCAGCCCCCCAGGGGCAGGCACAGATACGCAGTATTTT.

The genes are TRBV5-1 and TRBJ1-1; D remains ambiguous. With 4 bases removed from V and 1 base from J, the gap between germline ends came to 17 bases. The CDR3 is 16 amino acids. Per the germline V gene, CDR1 is SGHRS and CDR2 is YFSETQ. The CDR3 nucleotides are TGCGCCAGCAGCCCCCAATCCGTAAGCCGGAACACTGAAGCTTTCTTT. Translated, it gives CASSPQSVSRNTEAFF.

Ten or more counts support this clonotype. This chain joins TRBV20-1 and TRBJ2-7, with D perhaps TRBD2 (6 bases). With 7 bases removed from V and 4 bases from J, the gap between germline ends came to 17 bases. The CDR3 contains 13 residues. CDR1 DFQATT and CDR2 SNEGSKA come from the germline V gene (reference sequence). In DNA, the CDR3 is TGCAGTGGGGGGGAAGGGAGAGGGTACGAGCAGTACTTC. This translates into CSGGEGRGYEQYF.

The gene calls are TRBV5-4 and TRBJ2-3; D is undetermined. Trimming cost V 2 bases and J 6 bases, with 7 bases left between them. This CDR3 is built from 12 residues. The germline gives CDR1 SGHNT, CDR2 YYREEE (reference sequence). The CDR3 is CASSFGMDTQYF. The CDR3 region has the DNA TGTGCCAGCAGCTTCGGTATGGATACGCAGTATTTT.

This clonotype was found a few times. V is TRBV30 and J is TRBJ2-3; 7 bases fit TRBD2. The CDR3 is made up of 14 amino acids. The V gene's germline CDR1 is GTSNPN and CDR2 SVGIG (reference sequence). Trimming took 5 bases from V and 1 from J; bases not matched to a gene: 6. CDR3: CAWVLAARTDTQYF. The CDR3 DNA is TGTGCCTGGGTTCTAGCGGCCCGCACAGATACGCAGTATTTT.

This clonotype occurred a few times. The chain combines TRBV24-1 with TRBJ2-1, with no clear D. Germline-derived CDR1 and CDR2 are KGHDR and SFDVKD. CDR3 length: 11 amino acids. V was shortened by 5 bases and J by 8 bases, with 6 bases between the two germline ends. Here the CDR3 reads CATSARDEQFF. The CDR3 coding sequence is TGTGCCACCAGTGCGCGAGATGAGCAGTTCTTC.

This clonotype has ten or more counts. This chain connects TRBV28 to TRBJ2-7, with TRBD1 matching 10 bases. J gave up 4 bases and V 7 bases, and 1 base lay outside the gene matches. Germline loops: CDR1 MDHEN, CDR2 SYDVKM. This CDR3 comprises 12 residues. The CDR3: CASTGQGYEQYF. Written as DNA, the CDR3 is TGTGCCAGCACGGGACAGGGGTACGAGCAGTACTTC.

In its sample, this clonotype was seen many times. The chain employs TRBV5-6 and TRBJ2-6, with D possibly matching TRBD2 (6 bases). CDR1 SGHDT and CDR2 YYEEEE come from the germline V gene. V gave up 6 bases and J gave up 0 bases, with 16 bases separating them. CDR3 size: 17 residues. DNA of the CDR3: TGTGCCAGCAACCGACTCGACGGGAGCTCTGGGGCCAACGTCCTGACTTTC. This translates into CASNRLDGSSGANVLTF.

This clonotype was observed at least ten times. The chain carries TRBV24-1 and TRBJ2-3; D gene uncertain. The V gene's germline CDR1 is KGHDR and CDR2 SFDVKD. V dropped 3 bases and J dropped 2 bases, with 5 bases sitting between them. The CDR3 sequence is 13 residues long. The CDR3: CATSDGATDTQYF. The CDR3 DNA is TGTGCCACCAGTGATGGTGCCACAGATACGCAGTATTTT.

The table lists this clonotype with a few counts. The chain joins TRBV29-1 to TRBJ2-2, with D unresolved. Germline-derived CDR1 and CDR2 are SQVTM and ANQGSEA. Trimming left V 6 bases short and J 0 bases short, with 11 bases between. This CDR3 region has 14 residues. CDR3 DNA: TGCAGCGTCCTATTGACAACGAACACCGGGGAGCTGTTTTTT. It codes for CSVLLTTNTGELFF.